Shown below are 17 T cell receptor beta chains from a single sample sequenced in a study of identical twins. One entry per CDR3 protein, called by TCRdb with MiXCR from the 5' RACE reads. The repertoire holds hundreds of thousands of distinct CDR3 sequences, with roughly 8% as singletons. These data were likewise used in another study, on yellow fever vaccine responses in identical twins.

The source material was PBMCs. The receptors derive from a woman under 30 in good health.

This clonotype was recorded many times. The CDR3 coding sequence is TGTGCCAGCAGCCCGAGGACAGGGCCGACGGCCATATATTTT. It encodes CASSPRTGPTAIYF. The chain joins TRBV7-2 to TRBJ1-3; 8 bases are shared with TRBD1. V was clipped by 5 bases and J by 11 bases; unmatched bases: 11. The CDR3 sequence is 14 residues long. Germline V gives CDR1 SGHTA, CDR2 FQGNSA.

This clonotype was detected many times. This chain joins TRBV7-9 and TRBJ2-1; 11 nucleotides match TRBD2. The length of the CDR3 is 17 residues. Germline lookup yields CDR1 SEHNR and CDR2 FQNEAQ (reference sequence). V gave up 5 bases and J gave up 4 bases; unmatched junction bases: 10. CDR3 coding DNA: TGTGCCAGCAGCCTGACACCGGGACTAGCGGTGTACAATGAGCAGTTCTTC. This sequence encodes CASSLTPGLAVYNEQFF.

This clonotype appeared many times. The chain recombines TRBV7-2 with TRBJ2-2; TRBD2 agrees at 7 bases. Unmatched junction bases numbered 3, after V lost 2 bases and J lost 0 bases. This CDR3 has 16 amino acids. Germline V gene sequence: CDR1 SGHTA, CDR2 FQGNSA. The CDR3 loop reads CASSLSLAANTGELFF. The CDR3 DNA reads TGTGCCAGCAGCTTAAGTCTAGCGGCGAACACCGGGGAGCTGTTTTTT. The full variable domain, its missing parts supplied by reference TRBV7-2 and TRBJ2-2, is GAGVSQSPSNKVTEKGKDVELRCDPISGHTALYWYRQSLGQGLEFLIYFQGNSAPDKSGLPSDRFSAERTGGSVSTLTIQRTQQEDSAVYLCASSLSLAANTGELFFGEGSRLTVL.

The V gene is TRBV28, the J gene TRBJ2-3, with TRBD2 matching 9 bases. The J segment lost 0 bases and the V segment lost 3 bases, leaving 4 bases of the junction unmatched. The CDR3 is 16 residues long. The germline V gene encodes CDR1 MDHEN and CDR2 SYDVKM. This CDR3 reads CASSFASGISTDTQYF. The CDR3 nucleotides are TGTGCCAGCAGTTTCGCTAGCGGGATAAGCACAGATACGCAGTATTTT. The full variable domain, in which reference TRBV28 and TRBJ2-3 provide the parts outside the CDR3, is DVKVTQSSRYLVKRTGEKVFLECVQDMDHENMFWYRQDPGLGLRLIYFSYDVKMKEKGDIPEGYSVSREKKERFSLILESASTNQTSMYLCASSFASGISTDTQYFGPGTRLTVL.

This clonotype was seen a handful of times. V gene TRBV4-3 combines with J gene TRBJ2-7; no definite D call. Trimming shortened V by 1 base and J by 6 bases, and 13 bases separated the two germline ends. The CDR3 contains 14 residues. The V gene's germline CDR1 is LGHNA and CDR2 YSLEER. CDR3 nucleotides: TGCGCCAGCAGCCAAGGGCTTCTGGGTCGCGAGCAGTACTTC. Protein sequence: CASSQGLLGREQYF.

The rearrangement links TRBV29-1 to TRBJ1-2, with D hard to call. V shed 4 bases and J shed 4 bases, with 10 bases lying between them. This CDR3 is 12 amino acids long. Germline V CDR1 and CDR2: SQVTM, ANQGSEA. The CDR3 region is CSVVEGPYGYTF. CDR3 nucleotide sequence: TGCAGCGTTGTAGAAGGTCCCTATGGCTACACCTTC.

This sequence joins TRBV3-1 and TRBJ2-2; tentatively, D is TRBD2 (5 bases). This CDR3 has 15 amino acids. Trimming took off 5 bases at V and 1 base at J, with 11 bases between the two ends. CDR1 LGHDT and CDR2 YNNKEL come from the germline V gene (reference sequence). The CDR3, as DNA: TGTGCCAGCAGCTCTCGGGGTTGGAACACCGGGGAGCTGTTTTTT. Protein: CASSSRGWNTGELFF.

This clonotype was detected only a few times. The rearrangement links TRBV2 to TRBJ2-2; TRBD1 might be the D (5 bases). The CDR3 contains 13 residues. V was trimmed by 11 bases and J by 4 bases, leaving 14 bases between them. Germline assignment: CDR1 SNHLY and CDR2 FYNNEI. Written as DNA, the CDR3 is TGTGCCGCCAGGGTAGAGATCACCGGGGAGCTGTTTTTT. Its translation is CAARVEITGELFF.

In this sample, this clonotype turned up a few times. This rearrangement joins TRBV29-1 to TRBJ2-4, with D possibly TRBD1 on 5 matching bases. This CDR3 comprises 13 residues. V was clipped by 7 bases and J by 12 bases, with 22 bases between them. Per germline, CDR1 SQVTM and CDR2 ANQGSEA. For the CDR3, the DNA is TGCAGCGCCCGAAGTGGTGCAGGGATTACTCAGTACTTC. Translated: CSARSGAGITQYF.

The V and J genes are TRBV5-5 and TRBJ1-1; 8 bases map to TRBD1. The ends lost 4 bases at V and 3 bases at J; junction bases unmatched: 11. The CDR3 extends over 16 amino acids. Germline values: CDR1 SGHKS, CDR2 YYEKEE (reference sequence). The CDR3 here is CASSAGTGRLDTEAFF. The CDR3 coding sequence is TGTGCCAGCAGCGCGGGGACAGGACGCCTAGACACTGAAGCTTTCTTT.

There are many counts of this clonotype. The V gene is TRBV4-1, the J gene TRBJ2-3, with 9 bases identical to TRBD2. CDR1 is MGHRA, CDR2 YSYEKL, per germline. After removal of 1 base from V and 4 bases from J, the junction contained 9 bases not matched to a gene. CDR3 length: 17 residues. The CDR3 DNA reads TGCGCCAGCAGCCAAGTCTGGGCGGGAGGGCCGCCAGATACGCAGTATTTT. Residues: CASSQVWAGGPPDTQYF.

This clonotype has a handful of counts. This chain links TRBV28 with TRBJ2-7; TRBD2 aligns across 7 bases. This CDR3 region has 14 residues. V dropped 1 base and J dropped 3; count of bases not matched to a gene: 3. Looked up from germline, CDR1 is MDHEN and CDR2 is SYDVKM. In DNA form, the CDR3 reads TGTGCCAGCAGTTTATCCGGGACTAACTACGAGCAGTACTTC. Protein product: CASSLSGTNYEQYF.

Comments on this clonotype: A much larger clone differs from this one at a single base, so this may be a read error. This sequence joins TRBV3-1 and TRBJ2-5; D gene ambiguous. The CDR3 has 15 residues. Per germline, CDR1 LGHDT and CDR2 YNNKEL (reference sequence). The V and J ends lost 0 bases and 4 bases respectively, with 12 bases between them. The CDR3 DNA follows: TGTGCCAGCAGCCAAGACCCATGGGAAGGAGAGACCCAGTACTTC. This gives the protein CASSQDPWEGETQYF.

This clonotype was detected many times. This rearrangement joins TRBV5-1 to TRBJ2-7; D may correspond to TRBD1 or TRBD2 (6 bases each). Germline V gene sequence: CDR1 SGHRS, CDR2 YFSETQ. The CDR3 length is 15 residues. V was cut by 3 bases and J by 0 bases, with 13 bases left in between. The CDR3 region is CASSSGGGSSYEQYF. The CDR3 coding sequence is TGCGCCAGCAGCTCAGGAGGGGGGAGCTCCTACGAGCAGTACTTC. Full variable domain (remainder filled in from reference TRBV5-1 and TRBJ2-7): KAGVTQTPRYLIKTRGQQVTLSCSPISGHRSVSWYQQTPGQGLQFLFEYFSETQRNKGNFPGRFSGRQFSNSRSEMNVSTLELGDSALYLCASSSGGGSSYEQYFGPGTRLTVT.

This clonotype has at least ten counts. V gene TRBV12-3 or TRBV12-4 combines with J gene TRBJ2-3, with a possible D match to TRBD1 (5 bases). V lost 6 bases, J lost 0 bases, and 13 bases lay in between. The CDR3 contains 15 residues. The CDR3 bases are TGTGCCAGCAGGTGGACACTAACCAGCACAGATACGCAGTATTTT. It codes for CASRWTLTSTDTQYF.

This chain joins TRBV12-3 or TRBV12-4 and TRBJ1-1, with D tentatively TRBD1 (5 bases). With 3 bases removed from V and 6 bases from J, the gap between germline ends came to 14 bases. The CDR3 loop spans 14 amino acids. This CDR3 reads CASSLGTVGAEAFF. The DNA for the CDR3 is TGTGCCAGCAGTTTGGGGACTGTGGGCGCTGAAGCTTTCTTT.

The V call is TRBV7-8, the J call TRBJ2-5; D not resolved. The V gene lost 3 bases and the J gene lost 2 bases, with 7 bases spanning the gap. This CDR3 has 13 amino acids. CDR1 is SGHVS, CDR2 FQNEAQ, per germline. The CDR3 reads CASSFVQQETQYF. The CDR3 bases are TGTGCCAGCAGCTTTGTACAGCAAGAGACCCAGTACTTC.